The next 25 T cell receptor beta chains were all read from a single sample in a study of shared clonotypes between healthy human individuals. Produced via immunoSEQ multiplex PCR; TCRdb's table is partial and in-frame only. The data show around 1.5 million clones, 95% to 99% seen once. The sample consisted of naive CD4+ T cells sorted from blood. The subset is: CD45RA+ positively selected. The receptors originated from a man aged 25-40 years in good health.

The chain joins TRBV10-2 to TRBJ2-7; the D gene is possibly TRBD1 (7 bases). Trimming left V 6 bases short and J 5 bases short, with 17 bases between. Germline CDR1 and CDR2: WSHSY and SAAADI. The CDR3 is 14 residues long. The CDR3 DNA reads as TGCGCCAGCAGATTTGACAGGGACTGGAACGAGCAGTACTTC. Its translation is CASRFDRDWNEQYF.

V is TRBV4-1 and J is TRBJ2-1, with a tentative D call TRBD1 (5 bases). The V and J ends lost 4 bases and 7 bases respectively, with 11 bases between them. CDR3 length: 13 residues. The germline CDR1 and CDR2 sequences are MGHRA and YSYEKL. CDR3 nucleotides: TGCGCCAGCAGCCCGAAGGGGTATAATGAGCAGTTCTTC. Its protein is CASSPKGYNEQFF.

This chain links TRBV6-1 with TRBJ1-5; the D gene is possibly TRBD1 (5 bases). The germline CDR1 and CDR2 sequences are MNHNS and SASEGT. The CDR3 sequence is 16 residues long. V shed 2 bases and J shed 1 base, with 12 bases lying between them. CDR3 loop: CASSEREWGSNQPQHF. The CDR3 bases are TGTGCCAGCAGTGAAAGGGAGTGGGGCAGCAATCAGCCCCAGCATTTT.

This clone was seen just once. V is TRBV28 and J is TRBJ1-1, with D perhaps matching TRBD1 (5 bases). Germline CDR1 and CDR2: MDHEN and SYDVKM. CDR3 length equals 14 residues. V was shortened by 2 bases and J by 9 bases, with 16 bases between the two germline ends. The CDR3 nucleotides are TGTGCCAGCAGTTTAGTCCTCCCGCCGGACAAAGCTTTCTTT. Its protein product is CASSLVLPPDKAFF.

The rearrangement links TRBV6-6 to TRBJ1-4; D is uncertain. Trimming left V 6 bases short and J 8 bases short, with 19 bases between. The CDR3 is 15 amino acids. In germline, CDR1 is MNHNY, CDR2 SVGAGI (reference sequence). Here the CDR3 DNA reads TGTGCCAGCAGACTTAGCAGGCCAACCAGCGAAAAACTGTTTTTT. It encodes CASRLSRPTSEKLFF.

The chain couples TRBV6-6 to TRBJ2-7; 12 bases are a match to TRBD2. Germline CDR1 is MNHNY and CDR2 is SVGAGI (reference sequence). V was clipped by 5 bases and J by 2 bases; unmatched bases: 1. The CDR3 length is 14 residues. For the CDR3, the DNA is TGTGCCAGCAGTCTAGCGGGAGGGACCTACGAGCAGTACTTC. It encodes CASSLAGGTYEQYF.

Remarks on this clone: The sample contains more than one DNA sequence encoding this CDR3. This chain joins TRBV2 and TRBJ2-1, with D hard to call. The CDR3 extends over 15 amino acids. V was shortened by 5 bases and J by 1 base, with 12 bases between the two germline ends. Germline CDR1 and CDR2: SNHLY and FYNNEI. CDR3 sequence reads: CASSLDRSSYNEQFF. DNA of the CDR3: TGTGCCAGCAGTCTTGACCGGAGTTCCTACAATGAGCAGTTCTTC.

A remark on this clone: The same CDR3 also results from other DNA sequences found in this sample. The DNA for the CDR3 is TGTGCCAGCAGTTCGACGACAGATACGCAGTATTTT. Amino acids: CASSSTTDTQYF. V and J are TRBV28 and TRBJ2-3; the D is unclear. The CDR3 runs 12 residues. Per germline, CDR1 MDHEN and CDR2 SYDVKM. V was shortened by 4 bases and J by 3 bases, with 5 bases between the two germline ends.

The V gene is TRBV4-1, the J gene TRBJ1-3; D uncertain. The CDR3 totals 17 residues. Germline V gene lookup returns CDR1 MGHRA and CDR2 YSYEKL. With 4 bases removed from V and 3 bases from J, the gap between germline ends came to 19 bases. CDR3 loop: CASSPGPGGTFGNTIYF. The CDR3 DNA follows: TGCGCCAGCAGCCCGGGCCCGGGAGGTACGTTTGGAAACACCATATATTTT.

This clone was counted a single time. This chain connects TRBV28 to TRBJ2-5; 8 bases match TRBD1. This CDR3 is built from 14 residues. CDR1 MDHEN and CDR2 SYDVKM come from the germline V gene. Trimming at V came to 6 bases and at J to 1 base, leaving 4 bases not matched to a gene. CDR3 bases: TGTGCCAGCAGGCTGACAGGGGCCCAAGAGACCCAGTACTTC. Translation: CASRLTGAQETQYF.

The rearrangement joins TRBV9 to TRBJ1-2; the match to TRBD1 covers 7 bases. The CDR3 loop spans 15 amino acids. Germline CDR1 and CDR2: SGDLS and YYNGEE. V lost 3 bases to trimming and J lost 5 bases; unmatched junction nucleotides: 10. The CDR3 DNA reads TGTGCCAGCAGCGAGCCAGCAGGGGGTTGGTATGGCTACACCTTC. It translates to CASSEPAGGWYGYTF. The variable domain in full, completed from reference TRBV9 and TRBJ1-2, reads DSGVTQTPKHLITATGQRVTLRCSPRSGDLSVYWYQQSLDQGLQFLIQYYNGEERAKGNILERFSAQQFPDLHSELNLSSLELGDSALYFCASSEPAGGWYGYTFGSGTRLTVV.

The rearrangement joins TRBV7-6 to TRBJ2-3; no definite D call. Trimming stripped 5 bases from V and 3 bases from J, with 24 bases between. The CDR3 spans 18 residues. The germline V gene encodes CDR1 SGHVS and CDR2 FNYEAQ. This CDR3 reads CASSPSWERLVLTDTQYF. Written as DNA, the CDR3 is TGTGCCAGCAGCCCGAGTTGGGAAAGGTTGGTCCTTACAGATACGCAGTATTTT.

This chain uses TRBV5-1 with TRBJ2-7; 7 bases agree with TRBD1. Germline V CDR1 and CDR2: SGHRS, YFSETQ. The length of the CDR3 is 12 residues. J lost 9 bases, V lost 3 bases, and 6 bases had no gene match. CDR3 protein: CASSWGQNGQYF. The CDR3 DNA is TGCGCCAGCAGCTGGGGACAGAACGGGCAGTACTTC.

CDR3 sequence: CSVDRDGLNTEAFF. The DNA for the CDR3 is TGCAGCGTCGATAGGGACGGACTGAACACTGAAGCTTTCTTT. V gene TRBV29-1 combines with J gene TRBJ1-1, with a weak D call TRBD1 (5 bases). V was cut by 6 bases and J by 0 bases, with 14 bases left in between. Germline CDR1 and CDR2: SQVTM and ANQGSEA. CDR3 length equals 14 residues. The full variable domain, in which reference TRBV29-1 and TRBJ1-1 provide the parts outside the CDR3, is SAVISQKPSRDICQRGTSLTIQCQVDSQVTMMFWYRQQPGQSLTLIATANQGSEATYESGFVIDKFPISRPNLTFSTLTVSNMSPEDSSIYLCSVDRDGLNTEAFFGQGTRLTVV.

The V call is TRBV7-6, the J call TRBJ2-1; no reliable D call. With 2 bases removed from V and 4 bases from J, the gap between germline ends came to 3 bases. There are 12 residues in the CDR3. Germline CDR1 reads SGHVS; CDR2 reads FNYEAQ. CDR3 protein: CASSLFYNEQFF. The DNA for the CDR3 is TGTGCCAGCAGCTTATTTTACAATGAGCAGTTCTTC.

V and J are TRBV29-1 and TRBJ2-7; 8 bases match TRBD1. The CDR3 is 14 residues long. Germline CDR1 reads SQVTM; CDR2 reads ANQGSEA. With V trimmed by 7 bases and J by 3 bases, 11 bases remained unmatched. The DNA for the CDR3 is TGCAGCGCCACAGGTCGGACAGGGATCTACGAGCAGTACTTC. Its protein is CSATGRTGIYEQYF.

V is TRBV5-1 and J is TRBJ1-5; D might be TRBD1 (6 bases). The CDR3 length is 14 residues. CDR1 and CDR2 from the germline V gene are SGHRS and YFSETQ. Trimming left V 4 bases short and J 6 bases short, with 14 bases between. CDR3 sequence (DNA): TGCGCCAGCAGCCCCGACAGGACGGGTCAGCCCCAGCATTTT. Amino acids: CASSPDRTGQPQHF.

V is TRBV15 and J is TRBJ1-1, with no clear D. In germline, CDR1 is LNHNV, CDR2 YYDKDF (reference sequence). V lost 0 bases and J lost 7, with 6 bases in between. The CDR3 runs 12 residues. The CDR3 loop reads CATSREIGEAFF. The CDR3 DNA follows: TGTGCCACCAGCAGAGAAATTGGTGAAGCTTTCTTT. The entire variable domain, with the rest obtained from reference TRBV15 and TRBJ1-1, is as follows: DAMVIQNPRYQVTQFGKPVTLSCSQTLNHNVMYWYQQKSSQAPKLLFHYYDKDFNNEADTPDNFQSRRPNTSFCFLDIRSPGLGDTAMYLCATSREIGEAFFGQGTRLTVV.

The V call is TRBV6-5, the J call TRBJ2-7; 8 bases fit TRBD1. The V segment lost 8 bases and the J segment 7 bases; nucleotides outside the gene matches: 4. CDR3 length: 11 amino acids. Germline CDR1 and CDR2: MNHEY and SVGAGI. The CDR3 loop reads CASQGAREQYF. Here the CDR3 DNA reads TGTGCCAGCCAGGGGGCGAGAGAGCAGTACTTC.

The J gene is TRBJ1-4, the V gene TRBV28; D is ambiguous. The germline V gene encodes CDR1 MDHEN and CDR2 SYDVKM. The V and J ends lost 4 bases and 6 bases respectively, with 15 bases between them. This CDR3 has 15 residues. The CDR3 nucleotides are TGTGCCAGCAGTTCGACGGGATCGAGGGATGAAAAACTGTTTTTT. The encoded protein is CASSSTGSRDEKLFF.

Only one count was recorded for this clone. The chain has TRBV28 and TRBJ2-2, with D tentatively TRBD1 (5 bases). V dropped 5 bases and J dropped 0 bases, with 10 bases sitting between them. This CDR3 has 15 residues. The V gene's germline CDR1 is MDHEN and CDR2 SYDVKM. CDR3 coding DNA: TGTGCCAGCAGTCCTCAGGGTCCGAACACCGGGGAGCTGTTTTTT. Protein product: CASSPQGPNTGELFF.

The chain has TRBV2 and TRBJ2-7; 13 bases align to TRBD2. With V trimmed by 6 bases and J by 5 bases, 4 bases remained unmatched. Germline assignment: CDR1 SNHLY and CDR2 FYNNEI. The CDR3 runs 14 residues. The CDR3 DNA sequence: TGTGCCAGCAGACTAGCGGGAGGGCCCAACGAGCAGTACTTC. Its protein is CASRLAGGPNEQYF. The full variable domain, completed using reference TRBV2 and TRBJ2-7, is EPEVTQTPSHQVTQMGQEVILRCVPISNHLYFYWYRQILGQKVEFLVSFYNNEISEKSEIFDDQFSVERPDGSNFTLKIRSTKLEDSAMYFCASRLAGGPNEQYFGPGTRLTVT.

The chain carries TRBV25-1 and TRBJ1-1, with D possibly being TRBD1 (5 bases). CDR1 is MGHDK, CDR2 SYGVNS, per germline. The CDR3 runs 14 residues. The ends were cut back, 3 bases at V and 10 bases at J, with 18 bases in the middle. The CDR3 here is CASSDPGTQRGAFF. For the CDR3, the DNA is TGTGCCAGCAGTGACCCCGGGACCCAGAGGGGAGCTTTCTTT.

This clone came up once. The chain recombines TRBV7-2 with TRBJ1-2, with D possibly being TRBD1 (5 bases). Germline CDR1 and CDR2: SGHTA and FQGNSA. CDR3 length: 12 residues. Trimming stripped 5 bases from V and 12 bases from J, with 16 bases between. As DNA, the CDR3 is TGTGCCAGCAGCCCACTATTCGGGGGTAACACCTTC. It encodes CASSPLFGGNTF.

This sequence joins TRBV14 and TRBJ1-5; D not certain. Per germline, CDR1 SGHDN and CDR2 FVKESK. The V end lost 4 bases, the J end lost 1 base, and 5 bases lay between the germline ends. This CDR3 has 13 amino acids. CDR3 in DNA: TGTGCCAGCAGCCGAGACAGCAATCAGCCCCAGCATTTT. It translates to CASSRDSNQPQHF. Variable domain in full (rest from reference TRBV14 and TRBJ1-5): EAGVTQFPSHSVIEKGQTVTLRCDPISGHDNLYWYRRVMGKEIKFLLHFVKESKQDESGMPNNRFLAERTGGTYSTLKVQPAELEDSGVYFCASSRDSNQPQHFGDGTRLSIL.